This T cell receptor (beta chain) appears in the sequencing data of a study of early T cells in non-severe SARS-CoV-2 infection. Overall study context: Sequencing used unsorted whole-blood bulk RNA, so chains lack pairing. Study-level results: VDJdb matching favored anti-spike CD8 responses, missing private and CD4 specificities.

cDNA molecules, individually, were tagged with unique molecular identifiers. One entry per CDR3 protein, called by TCRdb with MiXCR from the 5' RACE reads. The profile shows 100,000 to 120,000 distinct CDR3 sequences, around 12% of them singletons. The sample holds a few counts of this clonotype. Antigen: not known. This receptor was identified in an adult who was a healthcare worker with PCR-confirmed SARS-CoV-2 infection or an uninfected control (not recorded which). The sequenced sample was whole blood, obtained at baseline.

The CDR3 protein is CSVEDGDTNTEAFF. The DNA for the CDR3 is TGCAGCGTTGAAGACGGGGACACGAACACTGAAGCTTTCTTT. The V gene is TRBV29-1, the J gene TRBJ1-1; D might be TRBD1 (6 bases). The CDR3 is 14 residues long. V lost 0 bases and J lost 1, with 9 bases in between. Germline assignment: CDR1 SQVTM and CDR2 ANQGSEA.